Following are 5 T cell receptor beta chains from one sample sequenced in a study of human T cells and chemical hapten exposure. Regarding time point: pre-sensitization, week 0. Regarding treatment: therapeutic diphenylcyclopropenone sensitization with weekly scalp DPC. Each CDR3 protein gets one entry after TCRdb re-called the RACE reads with MiXCR. Among under 400,000 distinct CDR3 sequences listed, roughly 4.6% were seen once. The sample in question was whole blood, obtained in connection with sensitization to the hapten diphenylcyclopropenone (DPC). These TCRs come from a woman aged 45 to 65 with alopecia areata. Some clones in this sample may be carry-over from other donors' samples.

This clonotype occurred a few times. The chain's CDR3 is CSARPLSYNEQFF. The DNA for the CDR3 is TGCAGTGCTCGTCCCCTCTCCTACAATGAGCAGTTCTTC. The chain recombines TRBV20-1 with TRBJ2-1; D ambiguous. The V gene's germline CDR1 is DFQATT and CDR2 SNEGSKA (reference sequence). V lost 5 bases and J lost 0, with 8 bases in between. This CDR3 has 13 amino acids.

J is TRBJ2-5 and V is TRBV28; 8 bases are a match to TRBD1. Germline CDR1 reads MDHEN; CDR2 reads SYDVKM. The CDR3 spans 18 residues. Trimming took 4 bases from V and 0 from J; bases not matched to a gene: 13. CDR3 in amino acids: CASSSRHPGQDHQETQYF. The CDR3 region has the DNA TGTGCCAGCAGTTCCAGACATCCGGGACAGGACCACCAAGAGACCCAGTACTTC.

This clonotype was picked up many times. This rearrangement joins TRBV5-1 to TRBJ2-1; 11 nucleotides align to TRBD2. Trimming cost V 3 bases and J 5 bases; bases outside gene matches: 10. The CDR3 contains 17 residues. The V gene's germline CDR1 is SGHRS and CDR2 YFSETQ. CDR3 in DNA: TGCGCCAGCAGCTATAGCGGGGGGGCGATTGTCCACAATGAGCAGTTCTTC. This gives the protein CASSYSGGAIVHNEQFF.

This clonotype was counted ten times or more. This chain links TRBV25-1 with TRBJ2-5; TRBD2 might be the D (6 bases). CDR1 MGHDK and CDR2 SYGVNS come from the germline V gene. CDR3 length: 16 residues. V was cut by 8 bases and J by 5 bases, with 24 bases left in between. The CDR3 region has the DNA TGTGCCAGCTCCGGGGCGGGGAGAGTCGCGGGCGAGACCCAGTACTTC. Protein: CASSGAGRVAGETQYF.

The sample holds a few counts of this clonotype. The genes are TRBV7-9 and TRBJ2-7; 10 nucleotides align to TRBD1. The CDR3 runs to 15 residues. Germline V lookup: CDR1 SEHNR, CDR2 FQNEAQ (reference sequence). V lost 5 bases, J lost 4 bases, and 8 bases stayed unmatched. The CDR3 reads CASSGKTGGTYEQYF. DNA for the CDR3: TGTGCCAGCAGCGGAAAGACAGGGGGCACTTACGAGCAGTACTTC.